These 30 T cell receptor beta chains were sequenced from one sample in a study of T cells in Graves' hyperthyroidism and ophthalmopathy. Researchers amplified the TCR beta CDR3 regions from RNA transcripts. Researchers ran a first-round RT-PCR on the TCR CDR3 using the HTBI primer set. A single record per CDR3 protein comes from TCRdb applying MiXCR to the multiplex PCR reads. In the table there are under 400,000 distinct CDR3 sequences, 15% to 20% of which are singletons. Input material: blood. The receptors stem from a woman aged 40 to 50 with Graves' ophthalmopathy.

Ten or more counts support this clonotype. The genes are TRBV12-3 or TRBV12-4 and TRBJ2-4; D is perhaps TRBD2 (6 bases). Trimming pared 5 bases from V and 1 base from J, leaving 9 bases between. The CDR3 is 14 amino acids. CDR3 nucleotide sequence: TGTGCCAGCAGTGGGGACTGGGCCAAAAACATTCAGTACTTC. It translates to CASSGDWAKNIQYF.

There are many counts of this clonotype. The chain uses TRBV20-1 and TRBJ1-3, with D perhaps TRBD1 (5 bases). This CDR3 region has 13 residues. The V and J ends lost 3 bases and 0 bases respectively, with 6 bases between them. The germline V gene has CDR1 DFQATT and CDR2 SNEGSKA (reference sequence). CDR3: CSARGLSGNTIYF. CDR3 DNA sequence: TGCAGTGCTAGGGGACTCTCTGGAAACACCATATATTTT.

Here the CDR3 reads CSALRTGTGITEQYF. As DNA, the CDR3 is TGCAGTGCCCTCCGGACCGGGACAGGGATTACGGAGCAGTACTTC. J is TRBJ2-7 and V is TRBV20-1, with 9 positions matching TRBD1. The J segment lost 7 bases and the V segment lost 6 bases, leaving 16 bases of the junction unmatched. CDR1 and CDR2 from the germline V gene are DFQATT and SNEGSKA (reference sequence). CDR3 size: 15 residues.

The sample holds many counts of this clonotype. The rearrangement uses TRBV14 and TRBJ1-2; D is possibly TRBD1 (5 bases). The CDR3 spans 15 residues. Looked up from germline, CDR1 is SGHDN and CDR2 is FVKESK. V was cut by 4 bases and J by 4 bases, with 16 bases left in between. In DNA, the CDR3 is TGTGCCAGCAGCCCCGTGGCCGGGGCGGGCTATGGCTACACCTTC. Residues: CASSPVAGAGYGYTF.

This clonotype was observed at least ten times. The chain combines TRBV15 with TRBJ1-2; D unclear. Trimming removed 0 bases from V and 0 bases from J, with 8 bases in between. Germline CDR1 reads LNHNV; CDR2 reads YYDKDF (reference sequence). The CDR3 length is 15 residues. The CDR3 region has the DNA TGTGCCACCAGCAGAGATCTTGCCTCTAACTATGGCTACACCTTC. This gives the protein CATSRDLASNYGYTF.

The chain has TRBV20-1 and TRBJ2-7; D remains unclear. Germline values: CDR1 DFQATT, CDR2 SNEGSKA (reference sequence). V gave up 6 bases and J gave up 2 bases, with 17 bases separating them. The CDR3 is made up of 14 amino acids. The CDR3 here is CSARPVVLPYEQYF. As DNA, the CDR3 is TGCAGTGCCCGCCCGGTAGTGTTACCCTACGAGCAGTACTTC.

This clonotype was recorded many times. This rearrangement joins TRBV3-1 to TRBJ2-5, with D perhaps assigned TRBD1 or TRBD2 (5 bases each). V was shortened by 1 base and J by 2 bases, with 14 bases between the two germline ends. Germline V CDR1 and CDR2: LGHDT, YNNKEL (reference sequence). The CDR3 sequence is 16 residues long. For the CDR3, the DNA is TGTGCCAGCAGCCAAGGAACGAGGGGTCGGCAAGAGACCCAGTACTTC. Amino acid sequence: CASSQGTRGRQETQYF.

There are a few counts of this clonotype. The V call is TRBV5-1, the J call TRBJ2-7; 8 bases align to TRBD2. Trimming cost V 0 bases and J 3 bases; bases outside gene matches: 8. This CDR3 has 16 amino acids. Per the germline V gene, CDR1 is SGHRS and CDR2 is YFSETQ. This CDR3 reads CASSLGIAGGFYEQYF. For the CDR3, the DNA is TGCGCCAGCAGCTTGGGGATCGCGGGAGGTTTCTACGAGCAGTACTTC.

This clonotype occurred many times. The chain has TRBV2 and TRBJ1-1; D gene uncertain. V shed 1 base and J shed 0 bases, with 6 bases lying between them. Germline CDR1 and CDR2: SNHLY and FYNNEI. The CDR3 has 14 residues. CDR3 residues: CASSEEALNTEAFF. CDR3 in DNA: TGTGCCAGCAGTGAAGAGGCATTGAACACTGAAGCTTTCTTT.

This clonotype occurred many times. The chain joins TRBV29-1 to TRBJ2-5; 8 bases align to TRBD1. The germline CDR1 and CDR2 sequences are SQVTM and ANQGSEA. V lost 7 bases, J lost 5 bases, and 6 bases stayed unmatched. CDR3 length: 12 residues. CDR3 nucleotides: TGCAGCGGAACAGGGGGTCGCGAGACCCAGTACTTC. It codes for CSGTGGRETQYF.

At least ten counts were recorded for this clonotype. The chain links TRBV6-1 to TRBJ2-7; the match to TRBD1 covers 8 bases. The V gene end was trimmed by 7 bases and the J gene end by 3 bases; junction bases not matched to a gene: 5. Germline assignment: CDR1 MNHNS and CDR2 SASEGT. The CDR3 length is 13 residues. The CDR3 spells CASTRTGNYEQYF. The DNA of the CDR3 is TGTGCCAGCACCCGGACAGGGAACTACGAGCAGTACTTC.

Here the CDR3 DNA reads TGTGCCAGCAGTTACTCAGCCTACAGGAACACTGAAGCTTTCTTT. This translates into CASSYSAYRNTEAFF. The V gene is TRBV6-5, the J gene TRBJ1-1; no reliable D call. The CDR3 extends over 15 amino acids. Trimming removed 0 bases from V and 1 base from J, with 9 bases in between. In germline, CDR1 is MNHEY, CDR2 SVGAGI.

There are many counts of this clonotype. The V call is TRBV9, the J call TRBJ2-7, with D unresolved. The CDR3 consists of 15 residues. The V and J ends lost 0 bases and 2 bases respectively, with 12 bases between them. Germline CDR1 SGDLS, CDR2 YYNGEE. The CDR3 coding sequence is TGTGCCAGCAGCGTAGAGGATGGCCCCGCCTACGAGCAGTACTTC. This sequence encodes CASSVEDGPAYEQYF.

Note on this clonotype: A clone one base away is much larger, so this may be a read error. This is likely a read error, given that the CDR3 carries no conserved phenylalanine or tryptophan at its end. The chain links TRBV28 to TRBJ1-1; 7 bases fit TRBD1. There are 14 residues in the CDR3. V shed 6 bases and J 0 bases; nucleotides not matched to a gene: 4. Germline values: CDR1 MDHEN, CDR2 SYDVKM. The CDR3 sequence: CASRGQVMNTEAFL. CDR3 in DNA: TGTGCCAGCAGAGGACAGGTTATGAACACTGAAGCTTTCCTT.

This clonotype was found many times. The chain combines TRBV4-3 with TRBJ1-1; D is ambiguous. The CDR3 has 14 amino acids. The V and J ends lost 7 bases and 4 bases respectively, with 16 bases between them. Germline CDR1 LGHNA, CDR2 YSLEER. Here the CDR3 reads CASNQVFGVTEAFF. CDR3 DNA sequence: TGCGCCAGCAACCAGGTATTCGGCGTCACTGAAGCTTTCTTT.

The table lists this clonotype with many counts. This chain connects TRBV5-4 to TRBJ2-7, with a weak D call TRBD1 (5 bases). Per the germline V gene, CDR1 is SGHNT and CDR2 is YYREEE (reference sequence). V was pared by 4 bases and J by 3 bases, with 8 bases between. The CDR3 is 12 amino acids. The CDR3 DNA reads TGTGCCAGCAGCAACCAGGGCTACGAGCAGTACTTC. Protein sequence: CASSNQGYEQYF.

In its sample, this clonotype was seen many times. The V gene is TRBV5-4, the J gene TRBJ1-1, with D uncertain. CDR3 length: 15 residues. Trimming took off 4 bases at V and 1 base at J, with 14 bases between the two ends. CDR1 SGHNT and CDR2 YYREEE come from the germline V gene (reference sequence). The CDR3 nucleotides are TGTGCCAGCAGCAACGAGGTGAGAGAGAACACTGAAGCTTTCTTT. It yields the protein CASSNEVRENTEAFF.

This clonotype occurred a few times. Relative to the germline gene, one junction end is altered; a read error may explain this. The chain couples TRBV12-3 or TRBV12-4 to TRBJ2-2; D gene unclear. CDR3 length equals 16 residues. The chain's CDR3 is CASSLGSESPTEELSF. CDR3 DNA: TGTGCCAGCAGTTTAGGTTCCGAGAGTCCCACCGAGGAGCTGTCTTTT.

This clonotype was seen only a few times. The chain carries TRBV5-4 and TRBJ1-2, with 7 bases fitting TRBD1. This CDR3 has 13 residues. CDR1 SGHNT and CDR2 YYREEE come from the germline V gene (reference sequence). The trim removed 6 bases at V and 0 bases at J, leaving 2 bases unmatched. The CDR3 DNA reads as TGTGCCAGCAAGGGGGCCTCTAACTATGGCTACACCTTC. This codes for CASKGASNYGYTF. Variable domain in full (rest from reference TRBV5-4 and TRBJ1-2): ETGVTQSPTHLIKTRGQQVTLRCSSQSGHNTVSWYQQALGQGPQFIFQYYREEENGRGNFPPRFSGLQFPNYSSELNVNALELDDSALYLCASKGASNYGYTFGSGTRLTVV.

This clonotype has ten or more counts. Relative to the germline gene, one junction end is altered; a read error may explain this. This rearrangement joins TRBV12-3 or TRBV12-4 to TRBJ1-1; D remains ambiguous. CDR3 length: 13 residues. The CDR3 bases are TGTACCAGCAGTATTAGTGGGGACACTGAAGCTTTCTTT. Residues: CTSSISGDTEAFF.

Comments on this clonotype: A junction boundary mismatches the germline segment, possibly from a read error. The CDR3 protein is CASSPSNTGELSF. CDR3 nucleotide sequence: TGTGCCAGCAGCCCTAGTAACACCGGGGAGCTGTCTTTT. The chain carries TRBV6-1 and TRBJ2-2; TRBD2 is a possible D gene (5 bases). Germline V lookup: CDR1 MNHNS, CDR2 SASEGT. The CDR3 consists of 13 residues.

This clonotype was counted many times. The CDR3 DNA is TGTGCCAGCAGTTTAGGGGGTTCGGGACATCCAATCTACGAGCAGTACTTC. As protein: CASSLGGSGHPIYEQYF. The chain carries TRBV28 and TRBJ2-7, with a possible D match to TRBD1 (6 bases). The ends were cut back, 2 bases at V and 3 bases at J, with 20 bases in the middle. The CDR3 sequence is 17 residues long. Germline V lookup: CDR1 MDHEN, CDR2 SYDVKM.

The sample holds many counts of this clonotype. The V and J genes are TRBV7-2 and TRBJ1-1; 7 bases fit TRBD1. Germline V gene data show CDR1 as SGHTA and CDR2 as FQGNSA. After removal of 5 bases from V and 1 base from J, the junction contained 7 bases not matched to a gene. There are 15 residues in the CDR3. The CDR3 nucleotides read TGTGCCAGCAGCCCACAGACAGGGAGGAACACTGAAGCTTTCTTT. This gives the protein CASSPQTGRNTEAFF.

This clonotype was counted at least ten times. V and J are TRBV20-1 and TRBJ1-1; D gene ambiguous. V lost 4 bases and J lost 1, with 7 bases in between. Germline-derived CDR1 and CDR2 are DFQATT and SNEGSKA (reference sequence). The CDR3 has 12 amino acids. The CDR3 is CSATDPNTEAFF. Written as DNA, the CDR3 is TGCAGTGCTACAGACCCGAACACTGAAGCTTTCTTT.

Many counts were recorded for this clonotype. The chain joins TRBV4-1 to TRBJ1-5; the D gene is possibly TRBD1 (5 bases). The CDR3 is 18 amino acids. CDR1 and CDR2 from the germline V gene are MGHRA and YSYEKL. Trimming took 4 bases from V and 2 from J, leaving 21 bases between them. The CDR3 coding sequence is TGCGCCAGCAGCCGCTTGACCCCGGGACGGTGGGGCAATCAGCCCCAGCATTTT. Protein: CASSRLTPGRWGNQPQHF.

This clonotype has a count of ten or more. The CDR3 bases are TGTGCCAGCAGCGTAGAGGGCGGAGGTGGCGGGGAGCTGTTTTTT. Translated, it gives CASSVEGGGGGELFF. The rearrangement uses TRBV9 and TRBJ2-2; possible D gene TRBD2, 5 bases. The CDR3 contains 15 residues. The germline gives CDR1 SGDLS, CDR2 YYNGEE. V was pared by 0 bases and J by 7 bases, with 13 bases between.

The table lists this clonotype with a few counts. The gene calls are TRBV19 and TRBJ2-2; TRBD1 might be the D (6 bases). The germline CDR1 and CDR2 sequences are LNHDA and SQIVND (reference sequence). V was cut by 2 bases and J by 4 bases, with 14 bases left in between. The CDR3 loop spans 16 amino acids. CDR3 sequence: CASSIKQGVGTGELFF. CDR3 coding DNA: TGTGCCAGTAGTATAAAACAGGGAGTGGGCACCGGGGAGCTGTTTTTT.

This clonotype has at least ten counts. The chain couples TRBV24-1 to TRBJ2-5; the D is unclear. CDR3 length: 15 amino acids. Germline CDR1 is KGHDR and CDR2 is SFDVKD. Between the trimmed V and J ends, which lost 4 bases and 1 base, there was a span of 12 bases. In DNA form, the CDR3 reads TGTGCCACCAGTGACACGACCAGATTCCAAGAGACCCAGTACTTC. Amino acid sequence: CATSDTTRFQETQYF.

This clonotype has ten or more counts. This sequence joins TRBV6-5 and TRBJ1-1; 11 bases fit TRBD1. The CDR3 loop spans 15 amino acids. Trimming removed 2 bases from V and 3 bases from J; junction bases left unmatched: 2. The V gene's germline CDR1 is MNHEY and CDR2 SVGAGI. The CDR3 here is CASSYGDRGDTEAFF. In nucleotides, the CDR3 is TGTGCCAGCAGTTACGGGGACAGGGGGGACACTGAAGCTTTCTTT.

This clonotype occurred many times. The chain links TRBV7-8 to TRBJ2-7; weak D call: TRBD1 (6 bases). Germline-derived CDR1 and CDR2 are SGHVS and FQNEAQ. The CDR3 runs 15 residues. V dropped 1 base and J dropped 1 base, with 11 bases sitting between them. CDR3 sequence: CASSLVRTVSYEQYF. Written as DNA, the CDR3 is TGTGCCAGCAGCTTAGTGCGGACAGTTTCCTACGAGCAGTACTTC.